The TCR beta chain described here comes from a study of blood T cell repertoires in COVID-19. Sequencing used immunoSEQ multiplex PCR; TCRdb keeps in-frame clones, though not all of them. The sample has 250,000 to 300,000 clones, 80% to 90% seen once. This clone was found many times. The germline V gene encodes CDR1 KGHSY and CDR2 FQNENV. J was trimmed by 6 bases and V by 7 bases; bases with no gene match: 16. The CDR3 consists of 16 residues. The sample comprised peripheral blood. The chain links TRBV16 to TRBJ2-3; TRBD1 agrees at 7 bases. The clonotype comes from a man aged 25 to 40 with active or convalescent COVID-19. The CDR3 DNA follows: TGTGCCAGCAAAGATGAAGGGGGCGAACGAGGGGATACGCAGTATTTT. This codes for CASKDEGGERGDTQYF.